This T cell receptor beta chain was identified during a study of blood T cell repertoires in COVID-19. Study-wide context: Sample material is recorded as cDNA or gDNA derived from T cells, B-cell-depleted T cells, or PBMCs.

Germline loops: CDR1 MDHEN, CDR2 SYDVKM. The CDR3 has 12 residues. The germline V and J ends were trimmed by 2 bases and 5 bases, with 7 bases remaining between them. Per the authors' pipeline: Reference gene primer amplification in the assay estimated nucleated cell counts. Libraries were prepared by immunoSEQ multiplex PCR; TCRdb keeps only in-frame clonotypes and omits some of them. The V and J calls and clone size come from that table; D and trimming were worked out from the DNA. This table holds a few hundred thousand clones, about nine tenths found once. Source material: peripheral blood. This chain uses TRBV28 with TRBJ2-7; perhaps TRBD1 as D (5 bases). The clonotype originates from a woman between 25 and 40 years old who had recovered from COVID-19. CDR3 sequence reads: CASSLPGNEQYF. The CDR3, as DNA: TGTGCCAGCAGTTTACCAGGGAACGAGCAGTACTTC.